This T cell receptor (beta chain) was captured by sequencing in a study of blood T cell repertoires in COVID-19. CDR1 and CDR2 (germline): KGHSH, LQKENI. This CDR3 is 13 amino acids long. V was shortened by 2 bases and J by 4 bases, with 5 bases between the two germline ends. Clones were read by immunoSEQ multiplex PCR, and TCRdb kept only the in-frame ones, dropping some. The sample yields about 220,000 clones, 75% to 85% seen once. The source is a woman in her seventies with COVID-19, enrolled during active disease. The chain joins TRBV18 to TRBJ1-4; no firm D call. The specimen sequenced was peripheral blood. DNA for the CDR3: TGTGCCAGCTCACCAGGGAGTAATGAAAAACTGTTTTTT. Its translation is CASSPGSNEKLFF. The full variable domain, in which reference TRBV18 and TRBJ1-4 provide the parts outside the CDR3, is NAGVMQNPRHLVRRRGQEARLRCSPMKGHSHVYWYRQLPEEGLKFMVYLQKENIIDESGMPKERFSAEFPKEGPSILRIQQVVRGDSAAYFCASSPGSNEKLFFGSGTQLSVL.